This T cell receptor (beta chain) was captured in a study of early stage breast cancer tumors. This clone was detected only a few times. The protocol was immunoSEQ multiplex PCR, while the TCRdb copy is restricted to in-frame clones and leaves out a portion. This sample has tens of thousands of clones; around 80% occur once, and the top ten carry around 3.6%. Unmatched junction bases numbered 1, after V lost 0 bases and J lost 1 base. The length of the CDR3 is 15 residues. Germline CDR1 reads GTSNPN; CDR2 reads SVGIG (reference sequence). J is TRBJ2-3 and V is TRBV30, with 10 bases lining up with TRBD1. This clonotype originated in a person aged 35-55 years with breast cancer. The sample was blood. CDR3 in amino acids: CAWSVGTGGTDTQYF. The DNA for the CDR3 is TGTGCCTGGAGTGTAGGGACAGGGGGCACAGATACGCAGTATTTT.